This is a list of T cell receptor beta chains from one sample in a study of shared clonotypes between healthy human individuals. Sequencing was performed with immunoSEQ multiplex PCR; in TCRdb, only in-frame clones are kept and a portion is missing. The table has approximately 2.5 million clones, over 85% seen once; the top ten hold roughly 0.36%. The sequenced sample consisted of naive CD4+ T cells from PBMCs. The origin of the receptors is a man younger than 30 in good health. Some clones in this sample may be carry-over from other donors' samples. The CDR3 runs from the conserved cysteine through the conserved F or W. Fields, in order: J gene, clone size, V gene, D gene, CDR3 protein, CDR3 DNA. The D gene is left open where the match is weak. Size is omitted from some rows. Given values are once, few, many or a class for expanded clones.

j_gene: TRBJ2-7; abundance: .; v_gene: TRBV6-1; d_gene: TRBD1; CDR3aa: CASSETHTGGASYEQYF; CDR3nt: TGTGCCAGCAGTGAAACCCACACAGGGGGCGCGAGCTACGAGCAGTACTTC
j_gene: TRBJ2-1; abundance: .; v_gene: TRBV13; d_gene: TRBD2; CDR3aa: CASSRPSGRSLEQFF; CDR3nt: TGTGCCAGCAGCCGACCTAGCGGGAGGTCGTTGGAGCAGTTCTTC
j_gene: TRBJ1-1; abundance: .; v_gene: TRBV7-9; d_gene: .; CDR3aa: CASSRPNTEAFF; CDR3nt: TGTGCCAGCTCAAGACCAAACACTGAAGCTTTCTTT
j_gene: TRBJ2-6; abundance: .; v_gene: TRBV19; d_gene: .; CDR3aa: CASSLRGPRVDNVLTF; CDR3nt: TGTGCCAGTAGTTTAAGGGGCCCCAGGGTTGACAACGTCCTGACTTTC
j_gene: TRBJ2-5; abundance: .; v_gene: TRBV18; d_gene: .; CDR3aa: CASSPASWYQETQYF; CDR3nt: TGTGCCAGCTCACCCGCAAGTTGGTACCAAGAGACCCAGTACTTC
j_gene: TRBJ1-1; abundance: .; v_gene: TRBV4-3; d_gene: .; CDR3aa: CASSQTLRGRGEAFF; CDR3nt: TGCGCCAGCAGCCAAACTTTAAGAGGGCGAGGTGAAGCTTTCTTT
j_gene: TRBJ2-1; abundance: .; v_gene: TRBV19; d_gene: .; CDR3aa: CASSILGGGTFNEQFF; CDR3nt: TGTGCCAGTAGTATTCTCGGTGGGGGTACCTTCAATGAGCAGTTCTTC
j_gene: TRBJ1-1; abundance: .; v_gene: TRBV27; d_gene: TRBD1; CDR3aa: CASSLRQGRRNTEAFF; CDR3nt: TGTGCCAGCAGTTTGCGACAGGGGCGACGGAACACTGAAGCTTTCTTT
j_gene: TRBJ1-3; abundance: .; v_gene: TRBV5-1; d_gene: .; CDR3aa: CASSLASASGNTIYF; CDR3nt: TGCGCCAGCAGCTTGGCTTCAGCCTCTGGAAACACCATATATTTT
j_gene: TRBJ1-5; abundance: .; v_gene: TRBV5-8; d_gene: .; CDR3aa: CASSGQTNQPQHF; CDR3nt: TGTGCCAGCAGCGGACAAACTAATCAGCCCCAGCATTTT
j_gene: TRBJ2-2; abundance: .; v_gene: TRBV19; d_gene: TRBD2; CDR3aa: CASSIVRLAGETGELFF; CDR3nt: TGTGCCAGTAGTATAGTAAGACTAGCGGGAGAAACCGGGGAGCTGTTTTTT
j_gene: TRBJ1-3; abundance: .; v_gene: TRBV21-1; d_gene: .; CDR3aa: CASSIVGQRPSGNTIYF; CDR3nt: TGTGCCAGCAGCATTGTGGGACAGAGGCCCTCTGGAAACACCATATATTTT
j_gene: TRBJ1-1; abundance: once; v_gene: TRBV7-9; d_gene: TRBD1; CDR3aa: CASSSRGQGMNTEAFF; CDR3nt: TGTGCCAGCAGCTCGAGAGGACAGGGAATGAACACTGAAGCTTTCTTT
j_gene: TRBJ2-7; abundance: .; v_gene: TRBV5-4; d_gene: TRBD2; CDR3aa: CASSPTSANSYEQYF; CDR3nt: TGTGCCAGCAGCCCGACTAGCGCGAACTCCTACGAGCAGTACTTC
j_gene: TRBJ1-1; abundance: .; v_gene: TRBV7-8; d_gene: .; CDR3aa: CASSSLGGGDTEAFF; CDR3nt: TGTGCCAGCAGCTCGCTGGGAGGGGGAGACACTGAAGCTTTCTTT
j_gene: TRBJ2-5; abundance: few; v_gene: TRBV5-1; d_gene: TRBD1; CDR3aa: CASSLGPGGQETQYF; CDR3nt: TGCGCCAGCAGCTTGGGGCCAGGGGGCCAAGAGACCCAGTACTTC
j_gene: TRBJ2-5; abundance: .; v_gene: TRBV9; d_gene: TRBD2; CDR3aa: CASSVTSGRVGETQYF; CDR3nt: TGTGCCAGCAGCGTTACTAGCGGGAGGGTTGGGGAGACCCAGTACTTC
j_gene: TRBJ1-1; abundance: .; v_gene: TRBV7-8; d_gene: .; CDR3aa: CASSSQGQNTEAFF; CDR3nt: TGTGCCAGCAGTTCACAGGGCCAAAACACTGAAGCTTTCTTT
j_gene: TRBJ2-7; abundance: once; v_gene: TRBV29-1; d_gene: TRBD1; CDR3aa: CSVVERDRGRGLTYEQYF; CDR3nt: TGCAGCGTTGTCGAAAGGGACAGGGGGCGCGGTCTCACCTACGAGCAGTACTTC
j_gene: TRBJ2-7; abundance: .; v_gene: TRBV19; d_gene: TRBD2; CDR3aa: CATRGGYEQYF; CDR3nt: TGTGCCACCCGCGGGGGGTACGAGCAGTACTTC
j_gene: TRBJ1-3; abundance: .; v_gene: TRBV28; d_gene: TRBD1; CDR3aa: CASSSPTTGERGNTIYF; CDR3nt: TGTGCCAGCAGTTCGCCGACGACAGGGGAGAGGGGAAACACCATATATTTT
j_gene: TRBJ1-1; abundance: .; v_gene: TRBV18; d_gene: .; CDR3aa: CASSPAGPTTEAFF; CDR3nt: TGTGCCAGCTCACCGGCAGGGCCGACCACTGAAGCTTTCTTT
j_gene: TRBJ1-4; abundance: .; v_gene: TRBV2; d_gene: .; CDR3aa: CATTSYIGEKLFF; CDR3nt: TGTGCCACAACATCTTACATAGGGGAAAAACTGTTTTTT
j_gene: TRBJ2-5; abundance: .; v_gene: TRBV19; d_gene: TRBD1; CDR3aa: CASSADRGSHQETQYF; CDR3nt: TGTGCCAGTAGTGCTGACAGGGGATCCCACCAAGAGACCCAGTACTTC
j_gene: TRBJ2-5; abundance: .; v_gene: TRBV7-2; d_gene: TRBD2; CDR3aa: CASSLRLAGSRPQETQYF; CDR3nt: TGTGCCAGCAGCCTGAGACTAGCGGGTTCCCGCCCACAAGAGACCCAGTACTTC
j_gene: TRBJ2-7; abundance: .; v_gene: TRBV29-1; d_gene: .; CDR3aa: CSVGAPYEQYF; CDR3nt: TGCAGCGTTGGGGCCCCCTACGAGCAGTACTTC
j_gene: TRBJ1-1; abundance: .; v_gene: TRBV6-5; d_gene: .; CDR3aa: CASSPPGGVTEAFF; CDR3nt: TGTGCCAGCAGTCCCCCGGGGGGGGTCACTGAAGCTTTCTTT
j_gene: TRBJ2-5; abundance: .; v_gene: TRBV5-5; d_gene: TRBD2; CDR3aa: CASSFSGKETQYF; CDR3nt: TGTGCCAGCAGCTTTAGCGGGAAAGAGACCCAGTACTTC